The 25 T cell receptor beta chains in this list originate from one sample, sequenced in a study of blood T cell repertoires in COVID-19. Some clones are missing from TCRdb's copy, which holds only in-frame ones; the method was immunoSEQ multiplex PCR. Here the sample spans approximately 68,000 clones, 85% to 90% being singletons. Sequences were obtained from peripheral blood. The receptor set was obtained from a man aged 70-80 years with active or convalescent COVID-19.

CDR3 DNA sequence: TGTGCCAGCAGTGTCAGGGGAACAGAGAGTAATTCACCCCTCCACTTT. It specifies CASSVRGTESNSPLHF. This chain links TRBV6-1 with TRBJ1-6; D might be TRBD1 (6 bases). The V end lost 4 bases, the J end lost 6 bases, and 16 bases lay between the germline ends. The CDR3 sequence is 16 residues long. Germline-derived CDR1 and CDR2 are MNHNS and SASEGT.

The V gene is TRBV7-2, the J gene TRBJ2-5, with D possibly being TRBD2 (6 bases). The CDR3 sequence is 14 residues long. V lost 1 base and J lost 5, with 11 bases in between. Germline CDR1 reads SGHTA; CDR2 reads FQGNSA. In DNA form, the CDR3 reads TGTGCCAGCAGCTTAGTTTCTAGCGTGGAGACCCAGTACTTC. Its translation: CASSLVSSVETQYF.

This chain connects TRBV5-1 to TRBJ1-3; 7 nucleotides match TRBD1. The V gene end was trimmed by 0 bases and the J gene end by 6 bases; junction bases not matched to a gene: 3. Per the germline V gene, CDR1 is SGHRS and CDR2 is YFSETQ. The CDR3 sequence is 14 residues long. CDR3 loop: CASSLAGTANTIYF. The DNA of the CDR3 is TGCGCCAGCAGCTTGGCCGGGACAGCAAACACCATATATTTT.

This clone appeared a single time. The V call is TRBV2, the J call TRBJ2-5; TRBD2 aligns across 11 bases. The V gene end was trimmed by 6 bases and the J gene end by 1 base; junction bases not matched to a gene: 7. This CDR3 spans 16 amino acids. CDR1 is SNHLY and CDR2 is FYNNEI in the germline V gene. The CDR3 sequence is CASSKGGTSGQETQYF. In nucleotides, the CDR3 is TGTGCCAGCAGCAAAGGAGGGACTAGCGGCCAAGAGACCCAGTACTTC.

CDR3 in amino acids: CASSENAQGRAGELFF. CDR3 coding DNA: TGTGCCAGCAGTGAAAATGCGCAGGGTCGGGCCGGGGAGCTGTTTTTT. This chain links TRBV6-1 with TRBJ2-2, with D perhaps TRBD1 (5 bases). CDR3 size: 16 residues. In germline, CDR1 is MNHNS, CDR2 SASEGT. V gave up 2 bases and J gave up 6 bases, with 16 bases separating them.

The V call is TRBV5-1, the J call TRBJ1-1; TRBD1 matches 7 bases. Germline V CDR1 and CDR2: SGHRS, YFSETQ. After removal of 3 bases from V and 4 bases from J, the junction contained 6 bases not matched to a gene. The length of the CDR3 is 14 residues. In nucleotides, the CDR3 is TGCGCCAGCAGCTCGGGAAGGACAGGCACTGAAGCTTTCTTT. The encoded protein is CASSSGRTGTEAFF. The full variable domain, in which reference TRBV5-1 and TRBJ1-1 provide the parts outside the CDR3, is KAGVTQTPRYLIKTRGQQVTLSCSPISGHRSVSWYQQTPGQGLQFLFEYFSETQRNKGNFPGRFSGRQFSNSRSEMNVSTLELGDSALYLCASSSGRTGTEAFFGQGTRLTVV.

The rearrangement joins TRBV28 to TRBJ1-2; 9 nucleotides agree with TRBD1. There are 14 residues in the CDR3. The V gene's germline CDR1 is MDHEN and CDR2 SYDVKM. Germline trimming cut 6 bases from V and 2 bases from J; bases unmatched to any gene: 4. CDR3 sequence reads: CASSSTGGNYGYTF. In DNA, the CDR3 is TGTGCCAGCAGCTCGACAGGGGGAAACTATGGCTACACCTTC.

The V call is TRBV19, the J call TRBJ2-1; D is uncertain. This CDR3 spans 13 amino acids. Germline CDR1 LNHDA, CDR2 SQIVND (reference sequence). V was trimmed by 1 base and J by 3 bases, leaving 4 bases between them. CDR3 DNA: TGTGCCAGTAGTATAGTCAACTACAATGAGCAGTTCTTC. This codes for CASSIVNYNEQFF.

The chain employs TRBV28 and TRBJ1-2; tentative D call: TRBD1 (5 bases). Germline V gives CDR1 MDHEN, CDR2 SYDVKM. Between the trimmed V and J ends, which lost 1 base and 2 bases, there was a span of 11 bases. The CDR3 contains 15 residues. CDR3 DNA sequence: TGTGCCAGCAGTTTATTGGGGCGGGAGAACTATGGCTACACCTTC. Its protein product is CASSLLGRENYGYTF.

Only a few counts were recorded for this clone. The chain joins TRBV28 to TRBJ2-7; 7 bases are shared with TRBD1. CDR3 length equals 14 residues. Germline V gene data show CDR1 as MDHEN and CDR2 as SYDVKM. The V segment lost 6 bases and the J segment 6 bases; nucleotides outside the gene matches: 11. The CDR3 loop is CASSQRQGTAEQYF. CDR3 in DNA: TGTGCCAGCAGCCAAAGACAGGGTACAGCCGAGCAGTACTTC. The variable domain in full, completed from reference TRBV28 and TRBJ2-7, reads DVKVTQSSRYLVKRTGEKVFLECVQDMDHENMFWYRQDPGLGLRLIYFSYDVKMKEKGDIPEGYSVSREKKERFSLILESASTNQTSMYLCASSQRQGTAEQYFGPGTRLTVT.

V is TRBV16 and J is TRBJ2-4, with 9 bases fitting TRBD1. This CDR3 has 16 residues. Germline values: CDR1 KGHSY, CDR2 FQNENV. With 0 bases clipped from V and 2 bases from J, the junction kept 2 bases outside the gene matches. The CDR3 sequence is CASSQSGTGSKNIQYF. CDR3 DNA sequence: TGTGCCAGCAGCCAATCTGGGACAGGGTCCAAAAACATTCAGTACTTC.

The rearrangement uses TRBV20-1 and TRBJ2-1; no reliable D call. CDR3 size: 11 residues. The V gene's germline CDR1 is DFQATT and CDR2 SNEGSKA (reference sequence). V gave up 3 bases and J gave up 7 bases, with 7 bases separating them. The CDR3 nucleotides read TGCAGTGCTAGGCAGACTAATGAGCAGTTCTTC. It encodes CSARQTNEQFF.

The chain couples TRBV6-5 to TRBJ2-3, with TRBD2 identical over 8 bases. The ends lost 6 bases at V and 5 bases at J; junction bases unmatched: 7. Germline loops: CDR1 MNHEY, CDR2 SVGAGI. This CDR3 is 14 amino acids long. The CDR3 reads CASRPAGGRDTQYF. Here the CDR3 DNA reads TGTGCCAGCAGACCCGCGGGGGGCAGAGATACGCAGTATTTT.

The rearrangement links TRBV6-2 or TRBV6-3 to TRBJ1-5, with TRBD1 as a possible D gene (6 bases). Between the trimmed V and J ends, which lost 2 bases and 5 bases, there was a span of 22 bases. CDR1 and CDR2 from the germline V gene are MNHEY and SVGEGT. The CDR3 sequence is 18 residues long. CDR3 protein: CASSYPRVGASIYQPQHF. CDR3 nucleotides: TGTGCCAGCAGTTACCCCCGGGTGGGGGCTTCCATCTATCAGCCCCAGCATTTT.

This clone was observed a handful of times. The V call is TRBV10-1, the J call TRBJ2-2; tentatively, D is TRBD2 (5 bases). Germline loops: CDR1 WNHNN, CDR2 SYGVQD (reference sequence). This CDR3 spans 14 amino acids. Trimming removed 7 bases at V and 6 bases at J, with 15 bases between. CDR3 amino acids: CASKASGPAGELFF. As DNA, the CDR3 is TGCGCCAGCAAAGCCAGCGGCCCCGCCGGGGAGCTGTTTTTT.

CDR3 coding DNA: TGTGCCAGCAGCTTGAGGCTAGCGGGAGCTTCAGATACGCAGTATTTT. This encodes CASSLRLAGASDTQYF. The chain carries TRBV5-4 and TRBJ2-3; TRBD2 aligns across 10 bases. The CDR3 is made up of 16 amino acids. V shed 1 base and J 4 bases; nucleotides not matched to a gene: 6. Germline CDR1 SGHNT, CDR2 YYREEE (reference sequence).

The chain uses TRBV29-1 and TRBJ2-7; D is unresolved. CDR3 length equals 12 residues. Germline V gene sequence: CDR1 SQVTM, CDR2 ANQGSEA. V was cut by 4 bases and J by 5 bases, with 12 bases left in between. CDR3 region: CSVGAVADEQYF. CDR3 coding DNA: TGCAGCGTTGGTGCGGTGGCTGACGAGCAGTACTTC.

The rearrangement joins TRBV6-5 to TRBJ2-1; no clear D. The V gene lost 4 bases and the J gene lost 0 bases, with 10 bases spanning the gap. The CDR3 is 15 amino acids. Germline V gene sequence: CDR1 MNHEY, CDR2 SVGAGI. CDR3 sequence reads: CASSFESNSYNEQFF. Here the CDR3 DNA reads TGTGCCAGCAGTTTCGAGTCTAACTCCTACAATGAGCAGTTCTTC.

The gene calls are TRBV18 and TRBJ2-5, with 7 bases fitting TRBD1. CDR3 size: 15 residues. Per the germline V gene, CDR1 is KGHSH and CDR2 is LQKENI. Trimming took 2 bases from V and 4 from J; bases not matched to a gene: 7. Written as DNA, the CDR3 is TGTGCCAGCTCACCAGGGATAGGGGGCAGAGAGACCCAGTACTTC. Protein sequence: CASSPGIGGRETQYF.

The chain combines TRBV6-2 or TRBV6-3 with TRBJ1-5, with 8 nucleotides matching TRBD1. Germline V gene data show CDR1 as MNHEY and CDR2 as SVGEGT. This CDR3 has 15 amino acids. J was trimmed by 4 bases and V by 1 base; bases with no gene match: 3. The DNA for the CDR3 is TGTGCCAGCAGTTACTTGGGACAGGATAATCAGCCCCAGCATTTT. Protein sequence: CASSYLGQDNQPQHF.

The rearrangement joins TRBV24-1 to TRBJ2-1, with 9 bases that match TRBD1. From germline, CDR1 is KGHDR and CDR2 SFDVKD. This CDR3 comprises 16 residues. The V segment lost 1 base and the J segment 6 bases; nucleotides outside the gene matches: 6. This CDR3 is CATSDFRDRERNEQFF. The CDR3, as DNA: TGTGCCACCAGTGATTTCAGGGACAGGGAACGCAATGAGCAGTTCTTC.

The chain uses TRBV21-1 and TRBJ1-6. TRBV21-1 is an annotated pseudogene. This CDR3 region has 16 residues. The CDR3 DNA reads TGTGCCAGCAGCAACCCTTGGCCACGGGGTAATTCACCCCTCCACTTT. Encoded protein: CASSNPWPRGNSPLHF.

V usage is TRBV9 and J usage is TRBJ1-3; possibly TRBD1 for D (5 bases). V was cut by 0 bases and J by 0 bases, with 10 bases left in between. The CDR3 is 16 residues long. The germline CDR1 and CDR2 sequences are SGDLS and YYNGEE. The chain's CDR3 is CASSVAGRGSGNTIYF. The CDR3, as DNA: TGTGCCAGCAGCGTAGCTGGTAGGGGCTCTGGAAACACCATATATTTT.

This chain links TRBV30 with TRBJ1-2; possibly TRBD1 for D (5 bases). The CDR3 has 12 residues. Deletions cut 3 bases from V and 8 bases from J, with 13 bases between. Germline CDR1 GTSNPN, CDR2 SVGIG (reference sequence). In DNA form, the CDR3 reads TGTGCCTGGAGCCAGGGTCCGTGGGGCTACACCTTC. Translating it yields CAWSQGPWGYTF.

The V and J genes are TRBV18 and TRBJ1-6; 7 bases match TRBD1. This CDR3 is built from 14 residues. The V gene end was trimmed by 5 bases and the J gene end by 4 bases; junction bases not matched to a gene: 2. CDR1 KGHSH and CDR2 LQKENI come from the germline V gene. CDR3 in DNA: TGTGCCAGCTCAACGGGACAGTATAATTCACCCCTCCACTTT. Encoded protein: CASSTGQYNSPLHF.